The 14 T cell receptor beta chains below all came from one sample that was sequenced in a study of CD8+ T cells in alopecia areata. Extraction of RNA preceded its reverse transcription into cDNA, which served as the sequencing template. Sequenced by immunoSEQ multiplex PCR; TCRdb stores in-frame clones only, minus some. The sample presents over 100,000 clones, none singletons. Sequenced material: lesional skin. These receptors were obtained from a C3H/HeJ mouse with alopecia areata. Mouse strain MHC haplotype: H2-k.

This clone was picked up many times. Any gene name here is a mouse gene name. The read stops 4 residues short of the end of the CDR3; the missing end is completed from the germline J gene. The gene calls are TRBV31 and TRBJ2-5, with D possibly being TRBD1 or TRBD2 (5 bases each). Germline assignment: CDR1 GKSSPN and CDR2 SITVG. Between the trimmed V and J ends, which lost 0 bases and 0 bases, there was a span of 7 bases. This CDR3 comprises 14 residues. The CDR3 loop is CAWSLGVNQDTQYF. The CDR3 bases that were read are TGTGCCTGGAGTCTGGGGGTTAACCAAGAC.

Notes on this clone: The gene names given are mouse names. This chain's CDR3 is CASRGTGQNTLYF. The sequenced part of the CDR3 DNA is TGTGCCAGCAGGGGGACTGGTCAAAAC. The chain carries TRBV19 and TRBJ2-4, with 7 bases lining up with TRBD2. The CDR3 end lies 4 residues beyond the end of the read and is filled in from the germline J gene. Trimming removed 5 bases from V and 1 base from J; junction bases left unmatched: 1. The CDR3 is 13 amino acids. Germline values: CDR1 FNHDT, CDR2 SITEND (reference sequence).

This clone was counted between two and nine times. These gene names are mouse names. The observed sequence ends 4 residues before the CDR3 terminus, with the missing tail filled in from the germline J gene. The V call is TRBV19, the J call TRBJ1-4, with 7 bases identical to TRBD1. With V trimmed by 3 bases and J by 3 bases, 2 bases remained unmatched. Germline CDR1 FNHDT, CDR2 SITEND (reference sequence). The length of the CDR3 is 14 residues. Here the CDR3 reads CASSTRGPNERLFF. The CDR3 bases that were read are TGTGCCAGCAGTACGAGGGGGCCCAACGAA.

This clone was picked up many times. Genes and germline are mouse. The CDR3 is cut off 4 residues early in the read; its end comes from the germline J gene. The chain employs TRBV13-3 and TRBJ2-1, with D possibly TRBD2 on 6 matching bases. CDR3 length: 13 amino acids. Per germline, CDR1 NNHDY and CDR2 SYVADS. CDR3 DNA (partial): TGTGCCAGCAGTGGTGGGGGAAGGGCT. It codes for CASSGGGRA. The whole CDR3 reads CASSGGGRAEQFF.

This clone has ten or more counts. Gene labels here are mouse ones. The missing CDR3 end, 4 residues past where the read stops, is filled in from the germline J gene. The chain carries TRBV1 and TRBJ2-1; 11 nucleotides agree with TRBD2. Germline-derived CDR1 and CDR2 are NSQYPW and LRSPGD (reference sequence). With 0 bases clipped from V and 3 bases from J, the junction kept 4 bases outside the gene matches. The CDR3 has 17 amino acids. The CDR3 bases that were read are TGCACCTGCAGTGCAGATCCGGGACTGGGGGCCTATGCT. Protein sequence: CTCSADPGLGAYA. The CDR3, in full, reads CTCSADPGLGAYAEQFF.

Remarks on this clone: The genes and germline here are from mouse. CDR3 region: CASSQPGTAQDTQYF. The CDR3 bases that were read are TGTGCCAGCAGCCAACCCGGGACAGCACAAGAC. The chain uses TRBV14 and TRBJ2-5, with 7 bases matching TRBD1. The read ends 4 residues early relative to the CDR3; the germline J gene fills the gap. Germline CDR1 is SGHDT and CDR2 is FRDEAV. The CDR3 runs 15 residues. Unmatched junction bases numbered 9, after V lost 5 bases and J lost 3 bases.

On this clone itself: Mouse names are used for the genes. The sample carries other DNA sequences with the same CDR3. The covered CDR3 bases are TGTGCCAGCAGTGATCCTGGGGGCCGCCAAGAC. This encodes CASSDPGGRQD. The entire CDR3 reads CASSDPGGRQDTQYF. The rearrangement joins TRBV13-3 to TRBJ2-5, with a tentative D call TRBD2 (7 bases). The missing CDR3 end, 4 residues past where the read stops, is filled in from the germline J gene. V lost 1 base and J 2 bases, leaving 11 bases between the germline ends. CDR3 length: 15 residues. From germline, CDR1 is NNHDY and CDR2 SYVADS.

This clone came up a few times. Gene names refer to mouse genes. Read sequence stops 4 residues before the CDR3 end, and the germline J gene provides the missing end. The V call is TRBV13-2, the J call TRBJ2-3, with 7 bases fitting TRBD1. The germline gives CDR1 NNHNN, CDR2 SYGAGS (reference sequence). The ends lost 1 base at V and 0 bases at J; junction bases unmatched: 5. The CDR3 is made up of 16 amino acids. CDR3 DNA (partial): TGTGCCAGCGGTGATCCCACAGGGGATAGTGCAGAA. Translating it yields CASGDPTGDSAE. The CDR3 in full is CASGDPTGDSAETLYF.

This clone was seen repeatedly, ten times or more. Genes here carry mouse names. The read falls 4 residues short of the CDR3 end, and the missing part is taken from the germline J gene. The chain uses TRBV19 and TRBJ2-7; 7 positions agree with TRBD2. Trimming at V came to 1 base and at J to 1 base, leaving 2 bases not matched to a gene. The CDR3 has 14 residues. Per germline, CDR1 FNHDT and CDR2 SITEND (reference sequence). CDR3 amino acids: CASSITLGSYEQYF. CDR3 bases read: TGTGCCAGCAGTATAACACTGGGGTCCTAT. Full variable domain (missing parts from reference TRBV19 and TRBJ2-7): GGIITQTPKFLIGQEGQKLTLKCQQNFNHDTMYWYRQDSGKGLRLIYYSITENDLQKGDLSEGYDASREKKSSFSLTVTSAQKNEMAVFLCASSITLGSYEQYFGPGTRLTVL.

This clone was counted between two and nine times. The genes are named according to mouse. The read terminates 4 residues before the CDR3 end, so the remaining end is supplied by the germline J gene. The chain carries TRBV13-3 and TRBJ1-4; possibly TRBD1 for D (5 bases). CDR1 is NNHDY and CDR2 is SYVADS in the germline V gene. This CDR3 has 16 residues. The V gene lost 0 bases and the J gene lost 1 base, with 10 bases spanning the gap. Partial CDR3 DNA: TGTGCCAGCAGTGATGGGGGGGAAGATTCCAACGAA. Protein sequence: CASSDGGEDSNE. The entire CDR3 sequence reads CASSDGGEDSNERLFF. The complete variable domain, with remaining parts taken from reference TRBV13-3 and TRBJ1-4, reads EAAVTQSPRSKVAVTGGKVTLSCHQTNNHDYMYWYRQDTGHGLRLIHYSYVADSTEKGDIPDGYKASRPSQENFSLILELASLSQTAVYFCASSDGGEDSNERLFFGHGTKLSVL.

The table lists this clone with a few counts. Here the gene names and germline are mouse. The missing CDR3 end, 4 residues past where the read stops, is filled in from the germline J gene. The sample carries other DNA sequences with the same CDR3. The chain has TRBV19 and TRBJ2-5, with 12 positions matching TRBD2. The CDR3 length is 15 residues. Germline CDR1 reads FNHDT; CDR2 reads SITEND (reference sequence). Partial CDR3 DNA: TGTGCCAGCAGTCCGGACTGGGGGGGGGAGGAC. This codes for CASSPDWGGED. The complete CDR3 sequence is CASSPDWGGEDTQYF. The full variable domain, in which reference TRBV19 and TRBJ2-5 provide the parts outside the CDR3, is GGIITQTPKFLIGQEGQKLTLKCQQNFNHDTMYWYRQDSGKGLRLIYYSITENDLQKGDLSEGYDASREKKSSFSLTVTSAQKNEMAVFLCASSPDWGGEDTQYFGPGTRLLVL.

As to this clone: The gene names here belong to mouse. The missing CDR3 end, 4 residues past where the read stops, is filled in from the germline J gene. The chain has TRBV13-1 and TRBJ2-1; maybe TRBD1 (5 bases). This CDR3 spans 16 amino acids. Germline V gene sequence: CDR1 NSHNY, CDR2 SYGAGN. V was cut by 0 bases and J by 3 bases, with 13 bases left in between. CDR3 bases read: TGTGCCAGCAGTGATGCAGAGGGGTTGGGCTATGCT. It codes for CASSDAEGLGYA. The whole CDR3 region reads CASSDAEGLGYAEQFF.

Notes on this clone: The germline and genes are mouse ones. The read stops 4 residues short of the end of the CDR3; the missing end is completed from the germline J gene. The chain employs TRBV13-3 and TRBJ1-4; 9 nucleotides align to TRBD1. The CDR3 runs 15 residues. With V trimmed by 2 bases and J by 5 bases, 4 bases remained unmatched. Germline CDR1 reads NNHDY; CDR2 reads SYVADS. CDR3 DNA, as far as it was read: TGTGCCAGCAGTGAAAGGGACAGGGAGAACGAA. It translates to CASSERDRENE. The CDR3, in full, reads CASSERDRENERLFF.

A note on this clone: Gene names are the mouse ones. The read comes to an end 4 residues before the CDR3 does, leaving the germline J gene to fill in the end. The chain uses TRBV1 and TRBJ2-2, with 9 bases fitting TRBD1. Trimming removed 3 bases from V and 1 base from J; junction bases left unmatched: 3. The CDR3 has 16 amino acids. Germline V gene lookup returns CDR1 NSQYPW and CDR2 LRSPGD (reference sequence). CDR3 protein: CTCSAGTGLNTGQLYF. Incomplete CDR3 DNA: TGCACCTGCAGTGCCGGGACAGGGCTAAACACCGGG.